This is a list of T cell receptor beta chains from one sample in a study of shared clonotypes between healthy human individuals. Sequenced by immunoSEQ multiplex PCR; TCRdb stores in-frame clones only, minus some. The sample includes just over 2,000,000 clones, roughly 95% seen only once; the top ten take more than 0.1%. The sequencing sample was made of naive CD4+ T cells sorted from blood. All receptors come from a man aged 18 to 30 in good health. CDR3s include the opening cysteine and the closing phenylalanine or tryptophan. A D gene is named only where the DNA matches it firmly. Only part of the rows carry a size: once, few, many, or a class if the clone is expanded.

clone_size j_call v_call d_call cdr3_nt cdr3_aa
. TRBJ2-7 TRBV5-1 . TGCGCCAGCAGCTATTACGGGACCCTCAAGGCCGAGCAGTACTTC CASSYYGTLKAEQYF
. TRBJ2-7 TRBV21-1 . TGTGCCAGCAGCACCGGGACTAGCGGGGTCTCCTACGAGCAGTACTTC CASSTGTSGVSYEQYF
. TRBJ1-1 TRBV5-4 . TGTGCCAGCAGCCAGGGACCGACGAGCACTGAAGCTTTCTTT CASSQGPTSTEAFF
. TRBJ2-1 TRBV10-3 . TGTGCCATCCGGTGGGAGGGGGCGGATGAGCAGTTCTTC CAIRWEGADEQFF
. TRBJ1-6 TRBV5-6 TRBD1 TGTGCCAGCAGCCCAGACAGGGGCCAAGGGGCCCTCCACTTT CASSPDRGQGALHF
once TRBJ2-7 TRBV7-2 TRBD2 TGTGCCAGCAGCTTCCCGACTAGCGGGCACTACGAGCAGTACTTC CASSFPTSGHYEQYF
once TRBJ2-6 TRBV9 . TGTGCCAGCAGCCTAGCGAGTGGGGCCAACGTCCTGACTTTC CASSLASGANVLTF
. TRBJ2-3 TRBV4-1 . TGCGCCAGCAGGGCCTCAGCAGATACGCAGTATTTT CASRASADTQYF
once TRBJ2-7 TRBV19 . TGTGCCAGTAGTATCCTCCTAGAAAGAACCTACGAGCAGTACTTC CASSILLERTYEQYF
. TRBJ2-7 TRBV29-1 . TGCAGCGTGCTGACAGCCTCCTACGAGCAGTACTTC CSVLTASYEQYF
once TRBJ1-5 TRBV6-1 . TGTGCCAGCAGTGAAGGCGGGGCAGAGGGCAATCAGCCCCAGCATTTT CASSEGGAEGNQPQHF
. TRBJ2-7 TRBV6-1 . TGTGCCAGCACCCAAACGTGGCTAGCCTACGAGCAGTACTTC CASTQTWLAYEQYF
. TRBJ1-1 TRBV30 TRBD1 TGTGCCTGGAGACAGGGGGCTAACACTGAAGCTTTCTTT CAWRQGANTEAFF
few TRBJ1-2 TRBV5-1 . TGCGCCAGCAGCTTGGGACAGAATGGCTACACCTTC CASSLGQNGYTF
. TRBJ2-3 TRBV7-3 . TGTGCCAGCAGCTTATTCCAGAAGCCAGATACGCAGTATTTT CASSLFQKPDTQYF
. TRBJ1-2 TRBV9 . TGTGCCAGCAGCCCCGGGTCCAATGTGGGGGCTCGAGGCTATGGCTACACCTTC CASSPGSNVGARGYGYTF
. TRBJ2-7 TRBV7-9 TRBD1 TGTGCCAGCAGCCTCGGGACAGGGGGCGTCAACGAGCAGTACTTC CASSLGTGGVNEQYF
. TRBJ2-2 TRBV7-9 TRBD1 TGTGCCAGCAGACAGACAGGGGGCGACACCGGGGAGCTGTTTTTT CASRQTGGDTGELFF
. TRBJ2-3 TRBV30 TRBD2 TGTGCCTGGAGTTCCGGGCTAGCGGGAGGTCTCACAGATACGCAGTATTTT CAWSSGLAGGLTDTQYF
. TRBJ2-7 TRBV28 . TGTGCCAGCAGTCCATCGGGGAGCTCCTACGAGCAGTACTTC CASSPSGSSYEQYF
. TRBJ2-2 TRBV5-6 TRBD2 TGTGCCAGCAGCTTCCCTTCGGGGAGCGGGGGTACGAACACCGGGGAGCTGTTTTTT CASSFPSGSGGTNTGELFF
. TRBJ2-7 TRBV5-4 TRBD2 TGTGCCAGCAGCTTGGGGCTAGCGGGGGGGCCTGGTTCCTACGAGCAGTACTTC CASSLGLAGGPGSYEQYF
. TRBJ1-5 TRBV6-5 . TGTGCCAGCAGTCCTCGGACGATTAATCAGCCCCAGCATTTT CASSPRTINQPQHF
. TRBJ1-4 TRBV6-6 . TGTGCCAGCAGTCCCAGAGGGGGGCAGGGTGAAAAACTGTTTTTT CASSPRGGQGEKLFF
. TRBJ1-6 TRBV6-5 TRBD1 TGTGCCAGCCACAACAGGGGGCGTTCACCCCTCCACTTT CASHNRGRSPLHF
. TRBJ2-7 TRBV6-5 . TGTGCCAGCAGGGTAGCGGTTACCTACGAGCAGTACTTC CASRVAVTYEQYF
. TRBJ1-4 TRBV29-1 . TGCAGCGTTGTCGAGGGAGCTAATGAAAAACTGTTTTTT CSVVEGANEKLFF
. TRBJ1-2 TRBV7-2 . TGTGCCAGCAGCTTAGCTACCCCATTGTCCTATGGCTACACCTTC CASSLATPLSYGYTF
. TRBJ2-1 TRBV11-2 . TGTGCCAGCAGCTGGAGCCCATCCAGCGAGCAGTTCTTC CASSWSPSSEQFF
once TRBJ2-3 TRBV10-2 TRBD2 TGCGCCAGCAGTGAGTCGGCAGGTAGCGGGAGGGTTGGAATTTCGGATACGCAGTATTTT CASSESAGSGRVGISDTQYF
. TRBJ1-2 TRBV5-4 . TGTGCCAGCAGCTCGGACGGAGGCTACACCTTC CASSSDGGYTF
. TRBJ2-7 TRBV5-1 TRBD1 TGCGCCAGCAGCCTCGGACAGGGTTTCTACGAGCAGTACTTC CASSLGQGFYEQYF
once TRBJ1-6 TRBV6-6 TRBD1 TGTGCCAGCAGTTCCATCGGACAGGGCGCGCCACCCCTCCACTTT CASSSIGQGAPPLHF
. TRBJ1-4 TRBV7-9 . TGTGCCAGCAGCTTTAGCAGGGCGGGTAATGAAAAACTGTTTTTT CASSFSRAGNEKLFF
. TRBJ2-2 TRBV5-1 . TGCGCCAGCAGCCTAGACAGGCCGAACACCGGGGAGCTGTTTTTT CASSLDRPNTGELFF
. TRBJ1-2 TRBV7-9 . TGTGCCAGCAGCTTCCATGGTGGGGACTATGGCTACACCTTC CASSFHGGDYGYTF
. TRBJ2-2 TRBV7-9 . TGTGCCAGCAGCCGACAAGGTGAAACCGGGGAGCTGTTTTTT CASSRQGETGELFF
few TRBJ2-7 TRBV16 . TGTGCCAGCAGCCAACTATTAGTGAGGTACGAGCAGTACTTC CASSQLLVRYEQYF
. TRBJ2-1 TRBV5-1 . TGCGCCAGCAGCCCGGACAAGAACAATGAGCAGTTCTTC CASSPDKNNEQFF
. TRBJ1-6 TRBV5-1 . TGCGCCAGCAGGGGGGGTGAGGAGTACAATAATTCACCCCTCCACTTT CASRGGEEYNNSPLHF
. TRBJ1-2 TRBV6-6 TRBD1 TGTGCCAGCAGTGAGGACAGGCCCCTTGGCTACACCTTC CASSEDRPLGYTF
once TRBJ1-1 TRBV10-2 . TGCGCCACCAAAGACGGGCCTAACACTGAAGCTTTCTTT CATKDGPNTEAFF
. TRBJ1-4 TRBV27 . TGTGCCAGCAGTTTCTGGGGGCGCGATGAAAAACTGTTTTTT CASSFWGRDEKLFF
. TRBJ1-1 TRBV5-4 TRBD1 TGTGCCAGCAGCTTGGGAGGCCCCGGGACAGGGGGAATCACTGAAGCTTTCTTT CASSLGGPGTGGITEAFF
. TRBJ2-3 TRBV5-1 . TGCGCCAGCAGCTTGGCCCCCGAGGTGGGTACGCAGTATTTT CASSLAPEVGTQYF
. TRBJ2-4 TRBV11-3 . TGTGCCAGCAGCTTGGCCAGAGAAGGCATTCAGTACTTC CASSLAREGIQYF
. TRBJ2-7 TRBV11-2 TRBD2 TGTGCCAGCAGCCCACTAGCGGGAGGCAAGAACTGGTACGAGCAGTACTTC CASSPLAGGKNWYEQYF
. TRBJ2-3 TRBV7-2 . TGTGCCAGCAGCTACTCTAGCGTTAGCACAGATACGCAGTATTTT CASSYSSVSTDTQYF
. TRBJ2-7 TRBV10-3 . TGTGCCACTGCGACGGACGGTTACGAGCAGTACTTC CATATDGYEQYF
. TRBJ1-5 TRBV28 TRBD1 TGTGCCAGCAGGACGACAGGGAGCAATCAGCCCCAGCATTTT CASRTTGSNQPQHF
. TRBJ1-5 TRBV4-1 . TGCGCCAGCAGCCAAGTAATTATCCAGCCCCAGCATTTT CASSQVIIQPQHF
. TRBJ2-5 TRBV5-6 . TGTGCCAGCAGCTTGGGACTGGGGGGCAAGGATGAGACCCAGTACTTC CASSLGLGGKDETQYF
. TRBJ1-6 TRBV5-4 . TGTGCCAGCAGCTTCTTGGGGATGGGAAATTCACCCCTCCACTTT CASSFLGMGNSPLHF
. TRBJ1-2 TRBV25-1 TRBD1 TGTGCCAGCAGTGTAACAGGGGACTATGGCTACACCTTC CASSVTGDYGYTF
. TRBJ1-1 TRBV18 . TGTGCCAGCTCACGAACGTTGACCGGAAACATGAACACTGAAGCTTTCTTT CASSRTLTGNMNTEAFF
. TRBJ2-4 TRBV7-2 TRBD1 TGTGCCAGCAGCTCCGGGACAGGGAAAGCCAAAAACATTCAGTACTTC CASSSGTGKAKNIQYF